This passage covers 5 T cell receptor beta chains from one sample sequenced in a study of cytomegalovirus exposure and HLA in healthy donors. Both 60 Vbeta primers and 13 Jbeta primers went into the PCR. The repertoire was sequenced with immunoSEQ multiplex PCR; TCRdb's copy has only in-frame clones and lacks some. The sample contains approximately 100,000 clones, 50% to 80% of which appear only once. Sequencing used PBMCs. These receptors all come from a man aged 55 to 70 in good health and CMV-seronegative.

This clone was seen once. This rearrangement joins TRBV29-1 to TRBJ1-3; weak D call: TRBD1 (6 bases). CDR1 is SQVTM, CDR2 ANQGSEA, per germline. V was shortened by 3 bases and J by 4 bases, with 7 bases between the two germline ends. The CDR3 extends over 12 amino acids. Written as DNA, the CDR3 is TGCAGCGTTGACAGGGGAGGAAACACCATATATTTT. It codes for CSVDRGGNTIYF.

Worth noting for this clone: The identical CDR3 is also encoded by other nucleotide sequences in the sample. The gene calls are TRBV5-8 and TRBJ2-7; TRBD2 is a possible D gene (6 bases). Trimming stripped 0 bases from V and 6 bases from J, with 19 bases between. The length of the CDR3 is 16 residues. The germline gives CDR1 SGHTS, CDR2 YDEGEE. CDR3 residues: CASSLVPGGEVSEQYF. The CDR3 DNA sequence: TGTGCCAGCAGCTTGGTTCCTGGCGGGGAGGTGTCCGAGCAGTACTTC.

This clone has a handful of counts. One junction end disagrees with the germline gene, perhaps due to a read error. V usage is TRBV11-3 and J usage is TRBJ2-7; 16 bases fit TRBD2. The CDR3 totals 14 residues. CDR1 SGHNT and CDR2 YENEEA come from the germline V gene. The CDR3 is CASSEPGLAGGPHF. The CDR3 DNA reads as TGTGCCAGCAGCGAGCCGGGACTAGCGGGAGGGCCTCACTTC. The full variable domain, completed using reference TRBV11-3 and TRBJ2-7, is EAGVVQSPRYKIIEKKQPVAFWCNPISGHNTLYWYLQNLGQGPELLIRYENEEAVDDSQLPKDRFSAERLKGVDSTLKIQPAELGDSAVYLCASSEPGLAGGPHFGPGTRLTVT.

The chain joins TRBV7-3 to TRBJ1-1, with 7 bases lining up with TRBD1. V gave up 5 bases and J gave up 6 bases; unmatched junction bases: 6. The CDR3 is 13 amino acids. Germline V gene sequence: CDR1 SGHTA, CDR2 FQGTGA. This chain's CDR3 is CASSGTGVSEAFF. DNA of the CDR3: TGTGCCAGCAGCGGAACAGGGGTCTCTGAAGCTTTCTTT.

The chain uses TRBV5-6 and TRBJ2-3; 8 bases match TRBD1. CDR1 and CDR2 from the germline V gene are SGHDT and YYEEEE. V lost 3 bases and J lost 5; bases outside the gene matches: 2. This CDR3 has 13 residues. The CDR3 bases are TGTGCCAGCAGCTCGGACAGGGAAGATACGCAGTATTTT. Encoded protein: CASSSDREDTQYF.